These 8 T cell receptor beta chains were all obtained from the same sample, sequenced in a study of early T cells in non-severe SARS-CoV-2 infection. TCRdb itself ran the 5' RACE reads through MiXCR, one entry per CDR3 protein. Here the sample spans about 54,000 distinct CDR3 sequences, about 7.7% being singletons. This sample comprised whole blood, obtained at baseline. These receptor sequences come from an adult who was a healthcare worker with PCR-confirmed SARS-CoV-2 infection or an uninfected control (not recorded which).

This rearrangement joins TRBV7-2 to TRBJ2-6; 11 nucleotides agree with TRBD2. V lost 6 bases and J lost 0; bases outside the gene matches: 4. Germline-derived CDR1 and CDR2 are SGHTA and FQGNSA. CDR3 length equals 17 residues. The CDR3 DNA is TGTGCCAGCAGTCGACTAGCGGGGCCCTCTGGGGCCAACGTCCTGACTTTC. Its protein product is CASSRLAGPSGANVLTF.

This clonotype was seen ten or more times. The chain has TRBV29-1 and TRBJ2-7; 9 nucleotides line up with TRBD1. The CDR3 runs to 13 residues. In germline, CDR1 is SQVTM, CDR2 ANQGSEA. Unmatched junction bases numbered 4, after V lost 6 bases and J lost 1 base. In nucleotides, the CDR3 is TGCAGCGTGGCCGGGACAGGGTCCTACGAGCAGTACTTC. Protein product: CSVAGTGSYEQYF.

The sample holds many counts of this clonotype. V gene TRBV20-1 combines with J gene TRBJ1-1; no clear D gene. Trimming took 0 bases from V and 1 from J, leaving 3 bases between them. Germline V gene data show CDR1 as DFQATT and CDR2 as SNEGSKA (reference sequence). The CDR3 extends over 12 amino acids. The CDR3, as DNA: TGCAGTGCTAGAGATCGGAACACTGAAGCTTTCTTT. Amino acids: CSARDRNTEAFF.

This clonotype was seen ten or more times. In DNA, the CDR3 is TGTGCCAGCAGTTTAACTAGCGGGAGGGCAGATACGCAGTATTTT. This translates into CASSLTSGRADTQYF. The gene calls are TRBV12-3 or TRBV12-4 and TRBJ2-3; 13 bases are shared with TRBD2. V lost 2 bases to trimming and J lost 4 bases; unmatched junction nucleotides: 0. This CDR3 comprises 15 residues.

In its sample, this clonotype was seen many times. The DNA of the CDR3 is TGTGCCAGCAGCCCGACAGCGAACACTGAAGCTTTCTTT. Residues: CASSPTANTEAFF. The chain has TRBV3-1 and TRBJ1-1, with D perhaps matching TRBD1 (5 bases). Trimming took off 4 bases at V and 1 base at J, with 7 bases between the two ends. This CDR3 is built from 13 residues. Germline assignment: CDR1 LGHDT and CDR2 YNNKEL (reference sequence).

In its sample, this clonotype was seen many times. V and J are TRBV11-2 and TRBJ2-1, with TRBD2 matching over 11 bases. The CDR3 has 14 residues. From germline, CDR1 is SGHAT and CDR2 FQNNGV. Trimming at V came to 5 bases and at J to 6 bases, leaving 3 bases not matched to a gene. The CDR3 nucleotides read TGTGCCAGCAGCCCGCTAGCGGGAGGCAATGAGCAGTTCTTC. It specifies CASSPLAGGNEQFF.

This clonotype was seen at least ten times. The chain uses TRBV7-9 and TRBJ1-5; TRBD1 is a possible D gene (6 bases). The V gene's germline CDR1 is SEHNR and CDR2 FQNEAQ (reference sequence). The CDR3 extends over 16 amino acids. The V end was cut by 5 bases, the J end by 1 base, with 15 bases between. CDR3 region: CASSLDSDYSNQPQHF. Written as DNA, the CDR3 is TGTGCCAGCAGCCTGGACAGCGACTACAGCAATCAGCCCCAGCATTTT.

This clonotype was recorded at least ten times. V and J are TRBV6-4 and TRBJ2-3; D ambiguous. V dropped 2 bases and J dropped 2 bases, with 5 bases sitting between them. Looked up from germline, CDR1 is MRHNA and CDR2 is SNTAGT. The CDR3 loop spans 13 amino acids. CDR3 sequence (DNA): TGTGCCAGCAGTGACGGCTACACAGATACGCAGTATTTT. This sequence encodes CASSDGYTDTQYF.